Below, 8 T cell receptor beta chains from the same sample are listed, as sequenced in a study of T cell clusters in autoimmune cytopenias (dated by TCRdb to the late 2010s). The instrument was an Illumina MiSeq. TRB rearrangements were amplified by multiplex PCR using a touch-down protocol with TRB-A and TRB-B primer pools mixed in one tube. TCRdb reprocessed the reads and provides one entry for every CDR3 protein sequence; no DNA is given. The sample table on file contains 3,800 or so distinct CDR3 sequences. The ten largest clones capture 15% to 20% of the sample. Per sample, about 230 ng of peripheral blood genomic DNA, 35,000 to 45,000 genome equivalents, was used for TRB amplification. The sequenced sample was peripheral blood. These receptors originate from a human donor with an autoimmune cytopenia or autoimmune hepatitis (not recorded which).

This sequence joins TRBV12-3 or TRBV12-4 and TRBJ1-1; TCRdb's D gene call, TRBD1, goes unchecked for lack of DNA. The CDR3 runs 13 residues. Here the CDR3 reads CASSGQTEAEAFF.

According to its frequency, this clonotype is medium-sized. The chain has TRBV20-1 and TRBJ2-3; TCRdb's D call, TRBD1, is unchecked because there is no DNA. Germline values: CDR1 DFQATT, CDR2 SNEGSKA (reference sequence). This CDR3 has 14 amino acids. This chain's CDR3 is CSARDRAGRHTQYF.

This clonotype is classed as medium-sized by frequency. The chain combines TRBV20-1 with TRBJ1-6; TCRdb's D call of TRBD1 is untestable without DNA. The CDR3 consists of 13 residues. Looked up from germline, CDR1 is DFQATT and CDR2 is SNEGSKA (reference sequence). This CDR3 is CSAMGQGDSPLHF.

This chain uses TRBV12-3 or TRBV12-4 with TRBJ1-1. The CDR3 extends over 15 amino acids. The CDR3 reads CASSWPQGPGTEAFF.

Judged by frequency, this clonotype is medium-sized (0.01 to 0.1%). The CDR3 reads CASSLPRTSTDTQYF. V is TRBV27 and J is TRBJ2-3. The CDR3 contains 15 residues. The germline gives CDR1 MNHEY, CDR2 SMNVEV (reference sequence).

Measured by frequency, this clonotype is medium-sized. The chain is built from TRBV30 and TRBJ1-1. The CDR3 extends over 12 amino acids. Germline V gene sequence: CDR1 GTSNPN, CDR2 SVGIG (reference sequence). The CDR3 is CAWSRRQTEAFF.

The chain recombines TRBV19 with TRBJ2-2; TCRdb's D call of TRBD1 is untestable without DNA. The CDR3 consists of 14 residues. In germline, CDR1 is LNHDA, CDR2 SQIVND (reference sequence). Here the CDR3 reads CASSAGQGAGELFF.

CDR3 region: CASSSDGGRGQETQYF. The J gene is TRBJ2-5, the V gene TRBV7-2; no DNA is available, so the TRBD1 call from TCRdb remains unchecked. Germline values: CDR1 SGHTA, CDR2 FQGNSA. This CDR3 contains 16 residues. Based on the CDR3 plus reference TRBV7-2 and TRBJ2-5, the full variable domain is GAGVSQSPSNKVTEKGKDVELRCDPISGHTALYWYRQSLGQGLEFLIYFQGNSAPDKSGLPSDRFSAERTGGSVSTLTIQRTQQEDSAVYLCASSSDGGRGQETQYFGPGTRLLVL.